This TCR beta chain was recovered during a study of T-cell reconstitution after alpha-beta-depleted transplantation in children. Preparing the TCRbeta library involved the use of unique molecular identifiers. TCRdb re-derived calls from the PCR reads in MiXCR, one entry per CDR3 protein. The sample has just under 550,000 distinct CDR3 sequences, around 20% seen once. Trimming left V 3 bases short and J 11 bases short, with 19 bases between. This CDR3 has 13 residues. The germline V gene has CDR1 SQVTM and CDR2 ANQGSEA. The V gene is TRBV29-1, the J gene TRBJ1-1; D is perhaps TRBD1 (5 bases). This TCR derives from a human donor who donated a stem cell graft to a child with acute lymphoblastic leukemia. The sequencing used PBMCs from the stem cell graft donor, collected from the stem cell graft. CDR3 DNA: TGCAGCGTTGATGGGGGGTTAAAGTTGGGGGCTTTCTTT. It translates to CSVDGGLKLGAFF.